A selection of T cell receptor beta chains follows, all from one sample in a study of shared clonotypes between healthy human individuals. Sequencing was performed with immunoSEQ multiplex PCR; in TCRdb, only in-frame clones are kept and a portion is missing. The sample consists of about 1 million clones, 60% to 80% of them appearing once. The material sequenced was memory CD4+ T cells sorted from blood. The receptor set was obtained from a man aged 18 to 35 in good health. The CDR3 runs from the conserved cysteine through the conserved F or W. The order of the fields is D gene, clone size, J gene, V gene, CDR3 protein, CDR3 DNA. The D gene is left open where the match is weak. Clone size is given for some rows only: seen once, a few or many times, or a class if the clone is expanded.

d_gene: TRBD2
abundance: .
j_gene: TRBJ2-1
v_gene: TRBV5-6
CDR3aa: CASSSQIAGAGYNEQFF
CDR3nt: TGTGCCAGCAGCTCGCAAATAGCGGGAGCGGGGTACAATGAGCAGTTCTTC

d_gene: .
abundance: .
j_gene: TRBJ1-1
v_gene: TRBV14
CDR3aa: CASSQQGSTEAFF
CDR3nt: TGTGCCAGCAGCCAACAGGGGAGCACTGAAGCTTTCTTT

d_gene: TRBD2
abundance: once
j_gene: TRBJ2-1
v_gene: TRBV7-6
CDR3aa: CASSVSGGANNEQFF
CDR3nt: TGTGCCAGCAGCGTAAGCGGGGGGGCCAACAATGAGCAGTTCTTC

d_gene: TRBD1
abundance: .
j_gene: TRBJ2-7
v_gene: TRBV9
CDR3aa: CAIQRGDRGNHEQYF
CDR3nt: TGTGCCATCCAGAGAGGAGACAGGGGGAATCACGAGCAGTACTTC

d_gene: .
abundance: once
j_gene: TRBJ2-7
v_gene: TRBV10-2
CDR3aa: CASSESGTYEQYF
CDR3nt: TGCGCCAGCAGTGAGTCCGGGACCTACGAGCAGTACTTC

d_gene: TRBD1
abundance: .
j_gene: TRBJ2-3
v_gene: TRBV27
CDR3aa: CASSRKPGQGQDTQYF
CDR3nt: TGTGCCAGCAGTCGAAAGCCGGGACAGGGGCAAGATACGCAGTATTTT

d_gene: TRBD1
abundance: .
j_gene: TRBJ2-7
v_gene: TRBV5-1
CDR3aa: CASSFTGQGSYEQYF
CDR3nt: TGCGCCAGCAGCTTCACGGGACAGGGGTCCTACGAGCAGTACTTC

d_gene: .
abundance: .
j_gene: TRBJ2-1
v_gene: TRBV30
CDR3aa: CAWMGSSREQFF
CDR3nt: TGTGCCTGGATGGGCTCCTCAAGGGAGCAGTTCTTC

d_gene: TRBD1
abundance: many
j_gene: TRBJ1-5
v_gene: TRBV12-5
CDR3aa: CASGLVIGDRNSNQPQHF
CDR3nt: TGTGCTAGTGGTTTGGTAATCGGGGACAGGAATAGCAATCAGCCCCAGCATTTT

d_gene: .
abundance: few
j_gene: TRBJ2-1
v_gene: TRBV7-6
CDR3aa: CASSLGARNYNEQFF
CDR3nt: TGTGCCAGCAGTCTCGGGGCCAGGAACTACAATGAGCAGTTCTTC

d_gene: .
abundance: .
j_gene: TRBJ1-2
v_gene: TRBV7-2
CDR3aa: CASSTKQGPGYTF
CDR3nt: TGTGCCAGCAGCACTAAACAGGGCCCTGGCTACACCTTC

d_gene: .
abundance: once
j_gene: TRBJ1-4
v_gene: TRBV5-4
CDR3aa: CASSSGRGDEKLFF
CDR3nt: TGTGCCAGCAGCTCAGGGAGAGGGGATGAAAAACTGTTTTTT

d_gene: TRBD2
abundance: .
j_gene: TRBJ2-3
v_gene: TRBV10-3
CDR3aa: CAISDPSGPTDTQYF
CDR3nt: TGTGCCATCAGTGACCCTAGCGGTCCCACAGATACGCAGTATTTT

d_gene: TRBD1
abundance: once
j_gene: TRBJ2-3
v_gene: TRBV6-1
CDR3aa: CASSGTGDEGPTDTQYF
CDR3nt: TGTGCCAGCAGTGGGACAGGGGATGAGGGGCCCACAGATACGCAGTATTTT

d_gene: TRBD1
abundance: .
j_gene: TRBJ1-2
v_gene: TRBV4-1
CDR3aa: CASSIRQGDYGYTF
CDR3nt: TGCGCCAGCAGCATTCGGCAGGGGGACTATGGCTACACCTTC

d_gene: .
abundance: .
j_gene: TRBJ2-3
v_gene: TRBV4-1
CDR3aa: CASSQDTGGGDTQYF
CDR3nt: TGCGCCAGCAGCCAAGACACGGGTGGGGGAGATACGCAGTATTTT

d_gene: .
abundance: .
j_gene: TRBJ2-2
v_gene: TRBV7-2
CDR3aa: CASSTANTGELFF
CDR3nt: TGTGCCAGCAGTACAGCCAACACCGGGGAGCTGTTTTTT

d_gene: .
abundance: .
j_gene: TRBJ2-3
v_gene: TRBV7-2
CDR3aa: CASSQDSYSTDTQYF
CDR3nt: TGTGCCAGCAGCCAAGACAGTTATAGCACAGATACGCAGTATTTT

d_gene: TRBD2
abundance: .
j_gene: TRBJ2-3
v_gene: TRBV6-5
CDR3aa: CASKASGDTQYF
CDR3nt: TGTGCCAGCAAGGCTAGCGGGGATACGCAGTATTTT

d_gene: TRBD2
abundance: .
j_gene: TRBJ2-3
v_gene: TRBV18
CDR3aa: CASSPSGLPDTQYF
CDR3nt: TGTGCCAGCTCACCTTCGGGACTACCCGATACGCAGTATTTT